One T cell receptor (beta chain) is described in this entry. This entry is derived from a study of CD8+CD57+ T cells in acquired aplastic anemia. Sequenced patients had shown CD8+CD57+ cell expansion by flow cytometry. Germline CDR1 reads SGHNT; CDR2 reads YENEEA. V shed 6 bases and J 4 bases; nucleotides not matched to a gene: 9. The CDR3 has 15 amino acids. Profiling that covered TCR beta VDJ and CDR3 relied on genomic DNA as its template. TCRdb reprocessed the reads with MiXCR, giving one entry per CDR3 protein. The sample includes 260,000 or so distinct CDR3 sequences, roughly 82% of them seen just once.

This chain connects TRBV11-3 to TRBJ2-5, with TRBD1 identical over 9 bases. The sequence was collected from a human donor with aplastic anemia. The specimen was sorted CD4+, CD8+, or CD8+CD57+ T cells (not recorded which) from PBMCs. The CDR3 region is CASSFSVTGGETQYF. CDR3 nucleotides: TGTGCCAGCAGTTTTAGCGTGACAGGGGGAGAGACCCAGTACTTC.